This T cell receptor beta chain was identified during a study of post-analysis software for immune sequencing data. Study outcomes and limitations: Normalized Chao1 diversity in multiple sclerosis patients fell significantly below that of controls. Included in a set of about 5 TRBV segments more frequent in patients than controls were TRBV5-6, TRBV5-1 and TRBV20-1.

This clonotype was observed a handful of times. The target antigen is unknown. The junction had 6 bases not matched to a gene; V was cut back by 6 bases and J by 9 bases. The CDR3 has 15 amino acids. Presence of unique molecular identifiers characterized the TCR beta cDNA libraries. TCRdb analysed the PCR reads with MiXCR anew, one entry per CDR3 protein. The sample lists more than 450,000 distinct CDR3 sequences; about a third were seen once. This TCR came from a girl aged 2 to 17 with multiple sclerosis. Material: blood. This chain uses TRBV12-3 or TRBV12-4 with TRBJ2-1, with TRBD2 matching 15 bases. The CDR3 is CASRPRTSGGAEQFF. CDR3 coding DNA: TGTGCCAGCAGGCCCAGGACTAGCGGGGGGGCTGAGCAGTTCTTC.